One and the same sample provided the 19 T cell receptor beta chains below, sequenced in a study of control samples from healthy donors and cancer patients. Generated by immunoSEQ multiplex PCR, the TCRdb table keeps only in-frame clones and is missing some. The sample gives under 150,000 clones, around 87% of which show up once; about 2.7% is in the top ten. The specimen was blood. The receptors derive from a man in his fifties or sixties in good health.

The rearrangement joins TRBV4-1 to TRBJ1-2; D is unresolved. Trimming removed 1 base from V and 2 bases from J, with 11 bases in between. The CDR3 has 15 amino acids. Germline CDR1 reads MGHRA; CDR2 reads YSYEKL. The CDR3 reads CASSQGLQFNYGYTF. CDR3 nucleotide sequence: TGCGCCAGCAGCCAAGGGCTTCAATTCAACTATGGCTACACCTTC.

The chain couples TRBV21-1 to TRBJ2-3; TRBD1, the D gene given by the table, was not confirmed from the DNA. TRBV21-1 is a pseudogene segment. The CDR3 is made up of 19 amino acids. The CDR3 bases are TGTGCCAGCAGCAAAGAAGAGGAGGGGGACAGTCGACTCACAGATACGCAGTATTTT. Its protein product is CASSKEEEGDSRLTDTQYF.

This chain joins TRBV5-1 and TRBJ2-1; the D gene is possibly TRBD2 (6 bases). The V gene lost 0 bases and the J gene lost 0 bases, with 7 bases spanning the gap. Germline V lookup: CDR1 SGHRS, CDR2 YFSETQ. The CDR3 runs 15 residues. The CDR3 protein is CASSLGGISYNEQFF. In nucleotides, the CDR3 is TGCGCCAGCAGCTTGGGCGGGATCTCCTACAATGAGCAGTTCTTC.

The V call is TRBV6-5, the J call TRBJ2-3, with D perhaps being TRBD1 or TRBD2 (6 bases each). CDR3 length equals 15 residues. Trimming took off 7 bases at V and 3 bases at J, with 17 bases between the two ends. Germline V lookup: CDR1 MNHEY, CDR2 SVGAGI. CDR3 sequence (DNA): TGTGCCAGCAAGCTCGGGGGCTCGAGGACAGATACGCAGTATTTT. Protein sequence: CASKLGGSRTDTQYF.

The CDR3 region has the DNA TGCAGCGTTGGAGCGGGGGCTACAGATACGCAGTATTTT. Protein product: CSVGAGATDTQYF. The chain joins TRBV29-1 to TRBJ2-3; 8 positions match TRBD2. This CDR3 contains 13 residues. V lost 4 bases to trimming and J lost 3 bases; unmatched junction nucleotides: 3. CDR1 and CDR2 (germline): SQVTM, ANQGSEA.

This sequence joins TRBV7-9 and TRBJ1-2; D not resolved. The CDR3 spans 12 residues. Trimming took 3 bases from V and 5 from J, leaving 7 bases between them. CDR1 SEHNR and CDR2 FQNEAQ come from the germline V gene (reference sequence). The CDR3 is CASSLLSYGYTF. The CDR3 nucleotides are TGTGCCAGCAGCTTGTTATCTTATGGCTACACCTTC.

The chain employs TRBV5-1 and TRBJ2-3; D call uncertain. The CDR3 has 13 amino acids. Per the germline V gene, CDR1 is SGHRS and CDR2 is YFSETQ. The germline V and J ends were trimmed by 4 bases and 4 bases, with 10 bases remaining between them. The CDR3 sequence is CASSALGADTQYF. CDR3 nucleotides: TGCGCCAGCAGCGCCTTGGGTGCAGATACGCAGTATTTT.

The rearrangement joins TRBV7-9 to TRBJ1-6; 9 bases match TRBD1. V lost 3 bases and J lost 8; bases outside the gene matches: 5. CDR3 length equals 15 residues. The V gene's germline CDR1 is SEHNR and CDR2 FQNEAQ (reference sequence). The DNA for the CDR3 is TGTGCCAGCAGCTTGGGACAGGGAAGGGATTCACCCCTCCACTTT. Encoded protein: CASSLGQGRDSPLHF. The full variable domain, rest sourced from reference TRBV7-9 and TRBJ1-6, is DTGVSQNPRHKITKRGQNVTFRCDPISEHNRLYWYRQTLGQGPEFLTYFQNEAQLEKSRLLSDRFSAERPKGSFSTLEIQRTEQGDSAMYLCASSLGQGRDSPLHFGNGTRLTVT.

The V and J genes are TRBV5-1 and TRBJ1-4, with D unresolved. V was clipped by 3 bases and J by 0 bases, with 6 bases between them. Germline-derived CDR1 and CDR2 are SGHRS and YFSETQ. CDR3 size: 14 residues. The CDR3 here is CASSSGSTNEKLFF. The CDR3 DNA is TGCGCCAGCAGCTCGGGTTCAACTAATGAAAAACTGTTTTTT.

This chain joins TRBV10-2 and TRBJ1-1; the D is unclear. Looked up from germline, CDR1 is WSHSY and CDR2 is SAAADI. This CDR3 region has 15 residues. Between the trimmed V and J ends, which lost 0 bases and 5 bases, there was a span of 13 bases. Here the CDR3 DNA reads TGCGCCAGCAGTGAGTCGGTTAGGGATGGTACTGAAGCTTTCTTT. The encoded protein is CASSESVRDGTEAFF.

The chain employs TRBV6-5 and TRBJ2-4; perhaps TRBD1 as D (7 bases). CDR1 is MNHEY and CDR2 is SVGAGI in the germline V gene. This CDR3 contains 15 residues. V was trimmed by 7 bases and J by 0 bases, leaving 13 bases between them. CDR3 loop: CASNSGGLAKNIQYF. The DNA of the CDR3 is TGTGCCAGCAATTCAGGGGGGTTAGCCAAAAACATTCAGTACTTC.

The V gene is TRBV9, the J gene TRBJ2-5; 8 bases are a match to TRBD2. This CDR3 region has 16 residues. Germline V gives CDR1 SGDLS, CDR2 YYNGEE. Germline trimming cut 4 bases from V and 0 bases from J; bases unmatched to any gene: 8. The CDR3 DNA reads TGTGCCAGCAGCAGGGGGACTAGTGGGAACCAAGAGACCCAGTACTTC. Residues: CASSRGTSGNQETQYF.

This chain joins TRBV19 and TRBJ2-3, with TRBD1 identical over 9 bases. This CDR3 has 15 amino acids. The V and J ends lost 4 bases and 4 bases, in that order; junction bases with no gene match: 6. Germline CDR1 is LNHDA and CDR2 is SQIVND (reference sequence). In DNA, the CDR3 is TGTGCCAGTAGTAGCCGGGACAGGGTGGCAGATACGCAGTATTTT. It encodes CASSSRDRVADTQYF.

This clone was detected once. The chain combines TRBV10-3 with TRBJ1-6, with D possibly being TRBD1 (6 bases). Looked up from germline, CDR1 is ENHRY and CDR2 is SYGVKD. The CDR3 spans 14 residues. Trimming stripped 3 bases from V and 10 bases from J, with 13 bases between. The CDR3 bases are TGTGCCATCAGTGACCAGGGACAAAGGTCACCCCTCCACTTT. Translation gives CAISDQGQRSPLHF.

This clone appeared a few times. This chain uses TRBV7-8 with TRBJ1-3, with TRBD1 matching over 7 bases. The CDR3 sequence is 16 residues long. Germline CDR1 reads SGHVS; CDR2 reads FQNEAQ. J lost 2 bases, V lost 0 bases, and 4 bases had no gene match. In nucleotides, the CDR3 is TGTGCCAGCAGCTTAGCACAGGACAGGCCTGGAAACACCATATATTTT. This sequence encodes CASSLAQDRPGNTIYF.

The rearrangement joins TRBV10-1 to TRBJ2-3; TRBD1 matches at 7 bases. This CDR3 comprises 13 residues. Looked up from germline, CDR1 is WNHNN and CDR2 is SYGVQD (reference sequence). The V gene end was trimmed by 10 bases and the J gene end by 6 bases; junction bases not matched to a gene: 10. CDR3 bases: TGCGCCACCAAGGGGGCCAGGGCGGATACGCAGTATTTT. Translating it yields CATKGARADTQYF.

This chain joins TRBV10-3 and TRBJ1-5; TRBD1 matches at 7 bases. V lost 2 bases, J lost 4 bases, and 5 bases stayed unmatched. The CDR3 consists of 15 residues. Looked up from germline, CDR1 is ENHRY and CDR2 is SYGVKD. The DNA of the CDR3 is TGTGCCATCAGTGAGGACGGGACAGCTAATCAGCCCCAGCATTTT. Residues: CAISEDGTANQPQHF.

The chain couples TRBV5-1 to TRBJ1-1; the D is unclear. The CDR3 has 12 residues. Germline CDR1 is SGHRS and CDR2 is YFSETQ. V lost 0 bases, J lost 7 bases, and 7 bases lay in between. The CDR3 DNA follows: TGCGCCAGCAGCTTGGGCCGGGATGAAGCTTTCTTT. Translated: CASSLGRDEAFF.

The CDR3, as DNA: TGCGCCAGCAGCTGGGACACTAACAATGAGCAGTTCTTC. It codes for CASSWDTNNEQFF. The chain is built from TRBV5-1 and TRBJ2-1; TRBD1 might be the D (6 bases). The CDR3 length is 13 residues. The V and J ends lost 3 bases and 5 bases respectively, with 9 bases between them. Germline loops: CDR1 SGHRS, CDR2 YFSETQ.